This T cell receptor (beta chain) was observed in a study of regulatory T cells in long-lasting Graves disease. On the study more broadly: Prior antithyroid drug treatment in newly diagnosed Graves' patients lasted under 3 months. Whole-study results and caveats: More public clonotypes were shared by persistent patients (around 2,600) than by new patients (approximately 990).

Stated time point: newly diagnosed GD, antithyroid drugs for less than 3 months. Construction of the TCR library relied on RNA isolated from PBMCs. This clonotype occurred a few times. Its antigen is not identified. V lost 9 bases to trimming and J lost 2 bases, with 16 bases between them. Germline CDR1 LGHNT, CDR2 FRNRAP. This CDR3 has 15 amino acids. Library construction for TCR beta used iRepertoire HTBI primers and Arm-PCR of CDR3 regions. TCRdb called the multiplex PCR reads again in MiXCR, with one record for every CDR3 protein. Here the sample spans around 320,000 distinct CDR3 sequences, roughly a sixth being singletons. A further study also used this sample, focusing on T cells in Graves' hyperthyroidism and ophthalmopathy. That publication notes: In the first-round RT-PCR of the TCR CDR3, the HTBI primer set was used. The model made its ophthalmopathy prediction, and onset followed a median roughly 6.5 months later.

The chain joins TRBV12-5 to TRBJ2-2, with TRBD1 as a possible D gene (6 bases). Sequencing was performed on peripheral blood mononuclear cells (PBMCs), taken at new diagnosis, from a patient treated with antithyroid drugs. This clonotype was obtained from a middle-aged man with Graves disease. The CDR3, as DNA: TGTGCTAGCCGTTCCCCGGGACATAACACCGGGGAGCTGTTTTTT. As protein: CASRSPGHNTGELFF.